This TCR beta chain was sequenced in a study of blood T cell repertoires in COVID-19. Produced via immunoSEQ multiplex PCR; TCRdb's table is partial and in-frame only. The sample holds around 68,000 clones, roughly 89% seen once. CDR3 length equals 12 residues. Germline V CDR1 and CDR2: SGHDT, YYEEEE. V lost 6 bases, J lost 1 base, and 7 bases lay in between. The rearrangement links TRBV5-6 to TRBJ1-1, with D possibly TRBD1 on 5 matching bases. Sequencing was performed on peripheral blood. This TCR was sampled from a man over 45 with active COVID-19. In DNA, the CDR3 is TGTGCCAGCATAGGACAGAACACTGAAGCTTTCTTT. This encodes CASIGQNTEAFF.